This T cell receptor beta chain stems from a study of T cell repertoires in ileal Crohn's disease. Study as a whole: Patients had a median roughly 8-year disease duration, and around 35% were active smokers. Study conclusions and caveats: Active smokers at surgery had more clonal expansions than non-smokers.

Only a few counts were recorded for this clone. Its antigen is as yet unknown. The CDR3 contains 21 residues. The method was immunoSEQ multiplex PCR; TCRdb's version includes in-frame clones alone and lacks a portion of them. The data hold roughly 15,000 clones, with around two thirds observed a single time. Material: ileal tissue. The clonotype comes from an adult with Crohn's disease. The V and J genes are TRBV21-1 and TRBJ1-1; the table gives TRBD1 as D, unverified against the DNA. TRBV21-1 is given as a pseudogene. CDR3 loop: CASSKQETGAPGPKMNTEAFF. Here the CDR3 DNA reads TGTGCCAGCAGCAAACAGGAGACAGGGGCCCCGGGTCCCAAAATGAACACTGAAGCTTTCTTT.